A single sample is the source of the 3 T cell receptor beta chains below, sequenced in a study of technical replicates of blood from a handful of donors. The repertoire was sequenced with immunoSEQ multiplex PCR; TCRdb's copy has only in-frame clones and lacks some. This sample yields approximately 58,000 clones, of which around nine tenths are seen a single time; around 5.1% belongs to the top ten. The sequenced sample consisted of PBMCs. These receptors came from a human donor in good health. Some clones in this sample may be carry-over from other donors' samples.

J is TRBJ2-1 and V is TRBV29-1; D gene unclear. The CDR3 loop spans 11 amino acids. The ends were cut back, 5 bases at V and 3 bases at J, with 5 bases in the middle. In germline, CDR1 is SQVTM, CDR2 ANQGSEA. CDR3 sequence reads: CSVYLYNEQFF. CDR3 DNA sequence: TGCAGCGTTTATCTCTACAATGAGCAGTTCTTC.

This sequence joins TRBV25-1 and TRBJ2-5; no reliable D call. CDR3 length: 12 residues. V lost 5 bases and J 4 bases, leaving 8 bases between the germline ends. Germline V gene data show CDR1 as MGHDK and CDR2 as SYGVNS. For the CDR3, the DNA is TGTGCCAGCAGTCGAGGTGGAGAGACCCAGTACTTC. Protein product: CASSRGGETQYF.

The chain has TRBV7-2 and TRBJ1-2, with D unclear. Per the germline V gene, CDR1 is SGHTA and CDR2 is FQGNSA. The CDR3 spans 13 residues. Trimming took off 1 base at V and 2 bases at J, with 5 bases between the two ends. CDR3 nucleotide sequence: TGTGCCAGCAGCTTAGACGGGAACTATGGCTACACCTTC. Its translation: CASSLDGNYGYTF.